This T cell receptor beta chain was profiled in a study of blood T cell repertoires in COVID-19. Original data processing: Using reference gene primer amplification, nucleated cell counts were estimated. Sequenced by immunoSEQ multiplex PCR; TCRdb stores in-frame clones only, minus some. The DNA gave D and trimming, while V, J and clone size come from that table. The top ten clones hold about 5% of a sample with hundreds of thousands of clones, roughly 80% of them seen once. The germline gives CDR1 MNHNY, CDR2 SVGAGI (reference sequence). The CDR3 loop spans 13 amino acids. The V gene lost 4 bases and the J gene lost 10 bases, with 16 bases spanning the gap. Self-reported history from a screening survey and questionnaire set each donor's cohort.

The chain carries TRBV6-6 and TRBJ1-2; no definite D call. The sequence derives from a man aged 35-49 years who had been exposed to COVID-19. Specimen: PBMCs or T cells enriched from blood (not recorded which). The CDR3 nucleotides read TGTGCCAGCAGTTCCGGTGGCGGGCCGGACTACACCTTC. Translated: CASSSGGGPDYTF.